This TCR beta chain was retrieved from a study of Graves' ophthalmopathy and Graves' hyperthyroidism. From germline, CDR1 is WNHNN and CDR2 SYGVQD (reference sequence). V gave up 4 bases and J gave up 0 bases, with 13 bases separating them. The CDR3 consists of 15 residues. Active ophthalmopathy (CAS at least 3, NOSPECS at least 4), lasting under 3 months. Each diagnosis was determined on the basis of clinical symptoms, serum thyroxine, TRAb, thyroid ultrasound and orbital computed tomography. CDR3 regions of TCR beta were amplified from RNA transcripts. The first round was an RT-PCR with HTBI primers, and the second round was a multiplex PCR. TCRdb passed the multiplex PCR reads through MiXCR, listing each CDR3 protein once. The table has roughly 400,000 distinct CDR3 sequences, around 20% seen once.

The chain carries TRBV10-1 and TRBJ2-7; D may match TRBD1 or TRBD2 (5 bases each). Material: peripheral blood. The sequence was obtained from a woman younger than 30 with Graves' ophthalmopathy. The CDR3 nucleotides are TGCGCCAGCAGTGTGGGACCAGAAAGCTCCTACGAGCAGTACTTC. This gives the protein CASSVGPESSYEQYF.